This TCR beta chain was obtained from a study of CD8 T cells in Susac syndrome. V gave up 3 bases and J gave up 0 bases, with 8 bases separating them. This CDR3 has 14 residues. The germline gives CDR1 LNHDA, CDR2 SQIVND (reference sequence). Points on this clonotype: Antigen specificity is unknown.

Random-hexamer reverse transcription was applied to roughly 0.45 to 1 ug RNA. The immunoSEQ assay covered 54 Vbeta and 13 Jbeta segments for CDR3. TCRdb re-called the immunoSEQ multiplex PCR reads through MiXCR, storing one row per CDR3 protein. The sample yields under 90,000 distinct CDR3 sequences, over 90% seen once. Points from the study as a whole: Clonal expansion involving Susac CD8+ cells peaked in TEMRA cells and active patients.

The origin of this receptor is a human donor with Susac syndrome. The chain uses TRBV19 and TRBJ1-1, with a tentative D call TRBD1 (5 bases). Sequenced sample: CD8+ T cells from PBMCs. The CDR3 nucleotides are TGTGCCAGTAGTATCCCGGGGGTGAACACTGAAGCTTTCTTT. This translates into CASSIPGVNTEAFF.